This TCR beta chain was captured by sequencing in a study of T-cell reconstitution after alpha-beta-depleted transplantation in children. Overall study results and limits: One year post-transplant, T-cell counts and diversity were largely derived from T cells produced anew.

This clonotype has at least ten counts. Antigen specificity is unknown. The V end lost 7 bases, the J end lost 5 bases, and 17 bases lay between the germline ends. This CDR3 is built from 14 residues. Construction of the TCRbeta library involved unique molecular identifiers. TCRdb ran MiXCR on the PCR reads and lists one entry per CDR3 protein. The sample has under 850,000 distinct CDR3 sequences; 13% are singletons. Sequences were derived from PBMCs, sampled before TCRalphabeta/CD19-depleted stem cell transplant. The V and J genes are TRBV12-3 or TRBV12-4 and TRBJ1-1; D remains ambiguous. This sequence was found in a girl aged 2 to 10 with congenital amegakaryocytic thrombocytopenia, due to receive a stem cell transplant. The CDR3, as DNA: TGTGCCAGCACCCACAGCCCGCGTGAGACTGAAGCTTTCTTT. The encoded protein is CASTHSPRETEAFF.